The T cell receptor (beta chain) described here comes from a study of T-cell memory formation after mild COVID-19 listed by TCRdb under 2021. Regarding the research as a whole: Most TCR sequence clusters were specific to one of the two donors. In a couple of donors, T-cell clones that expanded and contracted after mild COVID-19 were tracked by sequencing TCRalpha and TCRbeta repertoires over time. Two young, previously healthy adult volunteers, one female and one male, were included in the cohort. Study-wide findings and limitations: The second-wave clones that peaked on day 37 were not confirmed to be SARS-CoV-2 specific. Some responding clones were found in pre-infection memory, which suggests that pre-existing cross-reactive memory T cells took part in the SARS-CoV-2 response. Balanced CD4/CD8 phenotypes were observed for clones contracting from day 15 to 85, whereas a bias towards CD4+ was observed for a second wave of clones expanding from day 15 to 37. Only a couple of mild cases were covered in the study, and larger cohorts including severe cases with pre-infection samples were considered necessary. Contracting CD4+ clones appeared mostly in the CM and EM memory subsets, whereas CD8+ clones were enriched in EMRA.

Reads for this sample came from an Illumina NovaSeq 6000. Using 5'RACE with constant-segment primers, TCRalpha and TCRbeta cDNA libraries were constructed, with sample barcodes and unique molecular identifiers added in the process. RNA was extracted from every sample with Trizol reagent. The libraries were amplified in two PCR steps, and the second step added a second sample barcode and Illumina TruSeq adapters. Sequencing of libraries was performed on an Illumina NovaSeq with 2 x 150 bp paired-end reads. The original pipeline was this. Demultiplexing of reads and collapsing into UMI-guided consensus sequences were performed with migec v1.2.7. Using mixcr v2.1.11, the UMI consensuses were aligned to TRA and TRB V and J templates and assembled into clonotypes. Expanded or contracted clonotypes were those called significant by both edgeR and NoisET, with noise models trained on biological replicates. For edgeR calls, the thresholds were a false discovery rate-adjusted p below 0.01 and a log2 fold-change of 1. PCA with hierarchical clustering of max-normalized trajectories of the 1000 most abundant clonotypes was used as exploratory dynamics analysis. Each responding clone was given a CD4 or CD8 phenotype based on the CD4+ and CD8+ repertoires, which had been sequenced separately. Using fastp at Q25 and MiXCR, TCRdb reprocessed the public reads and kept productive beta chains. Records with the same CDR3 protein are collapsed into one entry carrying the most frequent genes and DNA. TCRdb, rather than the study authors, made the V and J calls. The sample table shows about 400,000 distinct CDR3 sequences, and less than 25% are seen once. The ten top clones hold around 9.5% of the sample.

PBMCs were isolated by Ficoll-Paque density gradient centrifugation. This clonotype was counted a few times. No cognate antigen has been identified for it. No qualities accompany the bases; no much larger clone lies one base away. From a lookup of the germline V gene (reference sequence), CDR1 and CDR2 are DFQATT and SNEGSKA. From the cysteine up to the phenylalanine, the CDR3 has a length of 13 residues. Just CDR3 DNA is preserved here, 39 bases in frame from base 1. V is shortened by 3 bases, J by 5 bases, and the region joining them spans 10 bases. The chain links TRBV20-1 with TRBJ2-2; possibly the D gene is TRBD1, per 5 matching bases. Sequenced sample: PBMCs or a T cell subset sorted from them (not recorded which). The TCR comes from an adult woman who had mild COVID-19 (a few samples of this study predate the infection). The sample titles of this study are shuffled in the database, so cell type and time point are left out; the donor was told from shared clones. The CDR3 region: CSASGRVTGELFF. The DNA reads as follows: TGCAGTGCTAGCGGCAGGGTGACCGGGGAGCTGTTTTTT.